The clone carrying this T cell receptor beta chain has more than one count but fewer than ten. As yet, its antigen is unknown. The record originates from a study of early T cells in non-severe SARS-CoV-2 infection. Overall study: Sequenced material consisted of bulk RNA (from unsorted whole blood), and chains were unpaired. Study results and limitations: In VDJdb matching, anti-spike CD8 responses were favored while private and CD4 specificities went missing.

cDNA molecules, individually, were tagged with unique molecular identifiers. TCRdb re-called the 5' RACE reads through MiXCR, storing one row per CDR3 protein. This sample yields fewer than 80,000 distinct CDR3 sequences, of which approximately 4.6% are seen a single time; roughly 3.7% belongs to the top ten. CDR3 size: 15 residues. Germline CDR1 reads SGHVS; CDR2 reads FNYEAQ. The V and J ends lost 5 bases and 2 bases respectively, with 15 bases between them. The chain recombines TRBV7-6 with TRBJ2-5; D is unresolved. The material sequenced was whole blood, taken at baseline. This receptor was obtained from an adult who was a healthcare worker with PCR-confirmed SARS-CoV-2 infection or an uninfected control (not recorded which). The donor label of this sample is uncertain. This CDR3 reads CASSLINVVQETQYF. The CDR3, as DNA: TGTGCCAGCAGCCTAATTAATGTGGTTCAAGAGACCCAGTACTTC.